This entry lists 26 T cell receptor beta chains sequenced from one sample in a study of T cells in Graves' hyperthyroidism and ophthalmopathy. It was RNA transcripts that yielded the amplified TCR beta CDR3 regions. TCR CDR3 underwent first-round RT-PCR with the HTBI primer set. TCRdb fed the multiplex PCR reads into MiXCR, producing one record per CDR3 protein. The top ten clones hold roughly 29% of a sample with approximately 520,000 distinct CDR3 sequences, less than 25% of them seen once. Source material: blood. Every receptor here comes from a man aged 18 to 29 with Graves' hyperthyroidism.

This clonotype was seen repeatedly, ten times or more. The chain links TRBV4-1 to TRBJ1-1; no reliable D call. Per the germline V gene, CDR1 is MGHRA and CDR2 is YSYEKL. Trimming stripped 0 bases from V and 6 bases from J, with 20 bases between. This CDR3 is 17 amino acids long. CDR3 protein: CASSQESMGRAYAEAFF. The CDR3 coding sequence is TGCGCCAGCAGCCAAGAAAGTATGGGCCGGGCGTACGCTGAAGCTTTCTTT.

This rearrangement joins TRBV20-1 to TRBJ2-7, with D possibly being TRBD2 (5 bases). From germline, CDR1 is DFQATT and CDR2 SNEGSKA (reference sequence). V lost 5 bases, J lost 1 base, and 15 bases lay in between. The CDR3 runs to 14 residues. Written as DNA, the CDR3 is TGCAGTGCTCCTCCAGGCGGGCAGTCCTACGAGCAGTACTTC. As protein: CSAPPGGQSYEQYF.

This rearrangement joins TRBV6-1 to TRBJ1-2, with D possibly being TRBD1 (5 bases). CDR3 length: 15 amino acids. Trimming left V 6 bases short and J 1 base short, with 15 bases between. Germline assignment: CDR1 MNHNS and CDR2 SASEGT. The CDR3, as DNA: TGTGCCAGCAGGACAATGGCCAGGGATAACTATGGCTACACCTTC. Translation: CASRTMARDNYGYTF.

V and J are TRBV9 and TRBJ2-2; 7 nucleotides match TRBD1. The CDR3 covers 15 residues. Unmatched junction bases numbered 12, after V lost 7 bases and J lost 6 bases. The germline V gene encodes CDR1 SGDLS and CDR2 YYNGEE. The CDR3 spells CASGVSNRGSGELFF. CDR3 nucleotides: TGTGCCAGCGGAGTCTCAAACAGGGGTTCCGGGGAGCTGTTTTTT. Variable domain in full (rest from reference TRBV9 and TRBJ2-2): DSGVTQTPKHLITATGQRVTLRCSPRSGDLSVYWYQQSLDQGLQFLIQYYNGEERAKGNILERFSAQQFPDLHSELNLSSLELGDSALYFCASGVSNRGSGELFFGEGSRLTVL.

Many counts were recorded for this clonotype. V gene TRBV28 combines with J gene TRBJ1-1; a weak D match, TRBD1 (5 bases). CDR1 and CDR2 from the germline V gene are MDHEN and SYDVKM. V lost 8 bases and J 0 bases, leaving 10 bases between the germline ends. This CDR3 has 13 residues. The CDR3 nucleotides are TGTGCCAGCCACGAGGGGCTGAACACTGAAGCTTTCTTT. As protein: CASHEGLNTEAFF.

This clonotype came up many times. The chain is built from TRBV27 and TRBJ2-2; 8 positions agree with TRBD2. The V gene's germline CDR1 is MNHEY and CDR2 SMNVEV (reference sequence). CDR3 length: 17 residues. V gave up 6 bases and J gave up 4 bases; unmatched junction bases: 13. CDR3 nucleotide sequence: TGTGCCAGCAGGGGGTTCCGGGGGGGCCCAGTCACCGGGGAGCTGTTTTTT. Encoded protein: CASRGFRGGPVTGELFF.

CDR3 region: CASSIRGGPEAFF. CDR3 sequence (DNA): TGTGCCAGTAGTATACGGGGAGGCCCTGAAGCTTTCTTT. The chain joins TRBV19 to TRBJ1-1, with no clear D. This CDR3 is built from 13 residues. Trimming removed 2 bases from V and 6 bases from J, with 10 bases in between. Germline loops: CDR1 LNHDA, CDR2 SQIVND (reference sequence).

The chain uses TRBV11-2 and TRBJ2-6; TRBD2 matches 10 bases. The CDR3 runs to 17 residues. Germline values: CDR1 SGHAT, CDR2 FQNNGV. The junction had 5 bases not matched to a gene; V was cut back by 2 bases and J by 4 bases. The DNA for the CDR3 is TGTGCCAGCAGCTTAAATCTAGCGGGAGCCGGGGCCAACGTCCTGACTTTC. Protein: CASSLNLAGAGANVLTF.

This clonotype was counted a few times. This chain connects TRBV7-3 to TRBJ2-4; 10 bases agree with TRBD2. CDR1 and CDR2 (germline): SGHTA, FQGTGA. This CDR3 is 17 amino acids long. After removal of 0 bases from V and 3 bases from J, the junction contained 5 bases not matched to a gene. The CDR3, as DNA: TGTGCCAGCAGCTTAACGGGGACTAGCGAACTCAAAAACATTCAGTACTTC. Protein sequence: CASSLTGTSELKNIQYF.

This clonotype was seen repeatedly, ten times or more. J is TRBJ2-7 and V is TRBV12-3 or TRBV12-4; 7 positions agree with TRBD1. The J segment lost 2 bases and the V segment lost 6 bases, leaving 10 bases of the junction unmatched. CDR3 length: 15 residues. CDR3 in amino acids: CASSPQGQQAYEQYF. In DNA form, the CDR3 reads TGTGCCAGCAGCCCCCAGGGACAGCAAGCCTACGAGCAGTACTTC.

This clonotype was counted at least ten times. This chain uses TRBV11-1 with TRBJ2-2; D might be TRBD2 (6 bases). Germline CDR1 reads SGHAT; CDR2 reads FQDESV (reference sequence). The CDR3 totals 16 residues. Trimming took off 2 bases at V and 5 bases at J, with 15 bases between the two ends. The CDR3 DNA reads as TGTGCCAGCAGCTTATTCCGGGGCGGAGGGACCGGGGAGCTGTTTTTT. Translation: CASSLFRGGGTGELFF.

This clonotype was seen more than once but under ten times. The chain joins TRBV2 to TRBJ2-1; weak D call: TRBD2 (6 bases). V lost 4 bases and J lost 2, with 15 bases in between. Germline V gene sequence: CDR1 SNHLY, CDR2 FYNNEI. This CDR3 comprises 16 residues. CDR3 nucleotide sequence: TGTGCCAGCAGTGGCCTGGGCGGGGCAACCTACAATGAGCAGTTCTTC. It specifies CASSGLGGATYNEQFF.

Only a few counts were recorded for this clonotype. This chain uses TRBV5-5 with TRBJ2-6, with a tentative D call TRBD1 (6 bases). V lost 5 bases, J lost 3 bases, and 12 bases lay in between. Germline lookup yields CDR1 SGHKS and CDR2 YYEKEE (reference sequence). The CDR3 runs 15 residues. The CDR3 is CASRQTGFGANVLTF. In DNA, the CDR3 is TGTGCCAGCAGACAAACAGGGTTTGGGGCCAACGTCCTGACTTTC.

In this sample, this clonotype turned up many times. V usage is TRBV5-1 and J usage is TRBJ2-2; no clear D gene. V lost 4 bases to trimming and J lost 3 bases, with 10 bases between them. Per germline, CDR1 SGHRS and CDR2 YFSETQ. This CDR3 contains 14 residues. In DNA, the CDR3 is TGCGCCAGCAGCCTTCTTGTTGACACCGGGGAGCTGTTTTTT. Translated: CASSLLVDTGELFF.

This sequence joins TRBV20-1 and TRBJ2-7; TRBD1 matches 9 bases. The CDR3 loop spans 14 amino acids. Germline-derived CDR1 and CDR2 are DFQATT and SNEGSKA (reference sequence). V lost 1 base, J lost 2 bases, and 3 bases stayed unmatched. CDR3 DNA: TGCAGTGCTAGAGTGGGACAGGGTCCCTACGAGCAGTACTTC. Protein sequence: CSARVGQGPYEQYF.

This clonotype was recorded at least ten times. The V gene is TRBV30, the J gene TRBJ1-1; D is uncertain. The length of the CDR3 is 12 residues. Trimming pared 4 bases from V and 4 bases from J, leaving 10 bases between. CDR1 and CDR2 from the germline V gene are GTSNPN and SVGIG (reference sequence). The CDR3 coding sequence is TGTGCCTGGAACCTTAGGGCCACTGAAGCTTTCTTT. Residues: CAWNLRATEAFF.

This clonotype was seen repeatedly, ten times or more. The chain uses TRBV27 and TRBJ1-2, with 7 bases aligning to TRBD1. The CDR3 loop spans 13 amino acids. The germline gives CDR1 MNHEY, CDR2 SMNVEV (reference sequence). V lost 5 bases and J lost 2; bases outside the gene matches: 2. The CDR3 sequence is CASSRQGNYGYTF. The CDR3 bases are TGTGCCAGCAGTCGACAGGGAAACTATGGCTACACCTTC.

For this clonotype: Lacking the conserved final phenylalanine or tryptophan, this CDR3 likely reflects a read error. Because the CDR3's place on the DNA is in doubt, the DNA is left out and the CDR3 is given as listed by TCRdb. The chain employs TRBV9 and TRBJ2-2; the table's D call TRBD2 went unverified against the DNA. The CDR3 sequence runs 16 residues, both termini included. Germline CDR1 reads SGDLS; CDR2 reads YYNGEE. The CDR3 region is CASSGRGGTNTGELLL.

In this sample, this clonotype turned up many times. The rearrangement links TRBV20-1 to TRBJ1-1; 9 bases are a match to TRBD1. CDR3 length: 12 residues. V shed 4 bases, J shed 7 bases, and the junction held 4 bases outside the gene matches. Per the germline V gene, CDR1 is DFQATT and CDR2 is SNEGSKA (reference sequence). In DNA form, the CDR3 reads TGCAGTGCTACGGGACAGGGTCTTGAAGCTTTCTTT. It encodes CSATGQGLEAFF.

Turning to this clonotype: Since a much larger clone is just one base distant, this may be a read error. This chain joins TRBV12-3 or TRBV12-4 and TRBJ1-1; no clear D. This CDR3 is 13 amino acids long. V lost 3 bases and J lost 6, with 11 bases in between. The DNA for the CDR3 is TGTGCCAGCAGTTTTTACTGTAACGCTGAAGCTTTCTTT. It is translated as CASSFYCNAEAFF.

This clonotype was recorded at least ten times. The rearrangement uses TRBV12-3 or TRBV12-4 and TRBJ2-2, with D unclear. Between the trimmed V and J ends, which lost 1 base and 6 bases, there was a span of 12 bases. The CDR3 extends over 15 amino acids. The CDR3 region has the DNA TGTGCCAGCAGTTTAGGGGCGCAGGTCGCCGGGGAGCTGTTTTTT. Amino acid sequence: CASSLGAQVAGELFF.

This clonotype was counted at least ten times. This chain joins TRBV7-8 and TRBJ2-1, with a possible D match to TRBD2 (6 bases). The V end was cut by 5 bases, the J end by 8 bases, with 10 bases between. The germline CDR1 and CDR2 sequences are SGHVS and FQNEAQ. The length of the CDR3 is 12 residues. The CDR3 bases are TGTGCCAGCAGCAACCGGAGGGATGAGCAGTTCTTC. It codes for CASSNRRDEQFF.

This clonotype has ten or more counts. A junction boundary mismatches the germline segment, possibly from a read error. The chain has TRBV11-2 and TRBJ1-2; 8 bases align to TRBD1. This CDR3 is built from 13 residues. Germline CDR1 reads SGHAT; CDR2 reads FQNNGV. The chain's CDR3 is CASSLDRGYGYTF. The DNA of the CDR3 is TGTGCCAGCAGCCTAGACAGGGGCTATGGCTACACCTTC.

The sample holds many counts of this clonotype. V and J are TRBV12-3 or TRBV12-4 and TRBJ1-2, with D uncertain. CDR3 size: 16 residues. V lost 3 bases to trimming and J lost 7 bases, with 21 bases between them. The CDR3 DNA is TGTGCCAGCAGTTTTCGAGGGAAAGCCTCTTCCCGTGGCTACACCTTC. Amino acid sequence: CASSFRGKASSRGYTF.

This clonotype was counted at least ten times. This sequence joins TRBV6-5 and TRBJ2-2; D may be TRBD1 (6 bases). Germline V gene sequence: CDR1 MNHEY, CDR2 SVGAGI. CDR3 length equals 15 residues. The ends were cut back, 4 bases at V and 4 bases at J, with 13 bases in the middle. The CDR3 here is CASSSRTEATGELFF. For the CDR3, the DNA is TGTGCCAGCAGTTCCCGGACAGAGGCCACCGGGGAGCTGTTTTTT.

Details on this clonotype: A clone one base away is much larger, so this may be a read error. The chain joins TRBV19 to TRBJ1-1, with a tentative D call TRBD1 (5 bases). CDR1 is LNHDA, CDR2 SQIVND, per germline (reference sequence). The CDR3 extends over 13 amino acids. The CDR3 DNA is TGTGCCAGTAAGGGGATAGGGTACACTGAAGCTTGCTTT. Its translation is CASKGIGYTEACF.